This TCR beta chain stems from a study of blood T cells in healthy people across ages. With regard to this clonotype: As yet, its antigen is unknown.

Combining a sample-barcoded 5' primer with a J-beta primer mix, a second PCR ran for 7 to 11 cycles. Via MiXCR, TCRdb re-called the 5' RACE reads, giving one row per CDR3 protein. The profile shows approximately 1,700,000 distinct CDR3 sequences, 35% to 50% of them singletons. CDR1 and CDR2 (germline): DFQATT, SNEGSKA (reference sequence). Trimming removed 3 bases from V and 0 bases from J; junction bases left unmatched: 8. This CDR3 has 16 amino acids. Study results and caveats: CMV infection status of these donors was not known. It was the long-lived donors that had more naive CD4+ cells and higher diversity than aged donors.

The study drew donors from healthy Caucasian individuals in Russia aged 6 to 90. Samples each yielded at least 5 micrograms of total RNA. Specimen: blood. The clonotype originates from a human donor in good health. This chain links TRBV20-1 with TRBJ2-1, with 7 positions matching TRBD2. The CDR3 sequence: CSARIWRGSSYNEQFF. The CDR3 nucleotides are TGCAGTGCTAGGATTTGGCGGGGGAGCTCCTACAATGAGCAGTTCTTC.